This T cell receptor beta chain was identified during a study of blood T cell repertoires in COVID-19. Method: immunoSEQ multiplex PCR; TCRdb's copy keeps in-frame clones and lacks some. The table lists 200,000 to 300,000 clones, roughly 77% of them singletons. With V trimmed by 3 bases and J by 5 bases, 4 bases remained unmatched. Germline V lookup: CDR1 SGHNT, CDR2 YYREEE (reference sequence). The CDR3 runs to 16 residues. This sequence joins TRBV5-4 and TRBJ2-3; TRBD2 agrees at 15 bases. The receptor's source is a woman over 75 with acute or convalescent COVID-19. Sequenced input: peripheral blood. CDR3 protein: CASSWGLAGGEDTQYF. The CDR3 DNA is TGTGCCAGCAGCTGGGGACTAGCGGGGGGAGAAGATACGCAGTATTTT.